The rows below give T cell receptor beta chains drawn from one sample of a study of T cell responses to AZD1222 COVID-19 vaccine. Sequencing used immunoSEQ multiplex PCR; TCRdb keeps in-frame clones, though not all of them. Here the sample spans 85,000 to 100,000 clones, about 88% being singletons. The sequencing used peripheral blood, collected on day 0 of AZD1222 vaccination. Source of these receptors: an adult in good health. Both conserved end residues are part of each CDR3.

v_gene	j_gene	CDR3aa
TRBV6-5	TRBJ1-6	CASRDSLNSPLHF
TRBV20-1	TRBJ2-5	CSAPFIEAQYF
TRBV29-1	TRBJ1-2	CSVDLSLWGGYTF
TRBV7-9	TRBJ2-3	CAASNTDTQYF
TRBV7-9	TRBJ2-7	CASSPTGLYEQYF
TRBV30	TRBJ1-6	CAWNTGTGNSPLHF
TRBV28	TRBJ2-1	CASSFGVREQFF
TRBV19	TRBJ1-2	CASSPRTGVLVEYGYTF
TRBV20-1	TRBJ2-3	CSASAEWGTSGGSTSTDTQYF
TRBV14	TRBJ2-7	CASSRHGTGKDEQYF
TRBV6-4	TRBJ2-7	CASSRDPGNSYEQYF
TRBV11-2	TRBJ1-2	CASSLGQHNYGYTF
TRBV12-5	TRBJ1-1	CASGLAFLGGAFF
TRBV9	TRBJ2-6	CASSASAGANVLTF
TRBV5-5	TRBJ2-1	CASSLRTGDEQFF
TRBV19	TRBJ2-1	CASSSMGALYNEQFF
TRBV28	TRBJ2-6	CASSPPGRPSSGANVLTF
TRBV10-1	TRBJ1-3	CASGHSGNTIYF
TRBV5-1	TRBJ1-1	CASSQYENTEAFF
TRBV5-4	TRBJ1-4	CASSPGQGAPNEKLFF
TRBV7-9	TRBJ1-2	CASSLGGLSMRGYTF
TRBV11-2	TRBJ2-5	CASSLGSGGAGLETQYF
TRBV7-6	TRBJ1-5	CASSLALTGEKQPQHF
TRBV5-1	TRBJ1-6	CASSLYGTPNSPLHF
TRBV14	TRBJ2-7	CASSRGGLSYEQYF
TRBV5-1	TRBJ2-7	CASSLSGAREQYF
TRBV4-3	TRBJ2-1	CASSQDLVGTGLVREQFF
TRBV11-2	TRBJ1-4	CASRLDRSVQKLFF
TRBV3-1/TRBV3-2	TRBJ1-3	CASSQWLGANTIYF
TRBV6-5	TRBJ2-6	CASSYSPGGSNVLTF
TRBV27	TRBJ1-3	CASRQKSQSGSRNTIYF
TRBV19	TRBJ1-5	CASSSVRGLGPQHF
TRBV28	TRBJ2-7	CASSPFTGTGSYEQYF
TRBV15	TRBJ2-7	CATRQGHRYEQYF
TRBV5-1	TRBJ1-1	CASSLVGQGKNTEAFF
TRBV28	TRBJ2-7	CASKAGTPWGPYEQYF
TRBV30	TRBJ1-5	CAHPTGPPNQPQHF
TRBV7-9	TRBJ2-7	CATGARHEQYF
TRBV10-1	TRBJ2-1	CASSSGQINEQFF
TRBV11-2	TRBJ2-1	CASSFSGAGHKQFF
TRBV5-5	TRBJ2-5	CASSPLGQETQYF
TRBV5-8	TRBJ2-4	CASSPFSGVAKNIQYF
TRBV4-1	TRBJ2-1	CASSQGSGGHEQFF
TRBV7-3	TRBJ1-3	CASSFGIRRNGNTIYF